The text below deals with one TCR beta chain. The data belong to a study of blood T cell repertoires in COVID-19. Study-wide context: COVID-19 samples, acute and convalescent, were from the United States, Italy and Spain. Sample material is recorded as cDNA or gDNA derived from T cells, B-cell-depleted T cells, or PBMCs.

CDR1 and CDR2 (germline): SGHRS, YFSETQ. The CDR3 spans 17 residues. V gave up 0 bases and J gave up 5 bases; unmatched junction bases: 8. Data came from immunoSEQ multiplex PCR; TCRdb stores just in-frame clones and leaves some out. The sample lists approximately 110,000 clones, less than 85% seen once, with 20% to 25% in the top ten. The J gene is TRBJ2-3, the V gene TRBV5-1; 11 bases match TRBD2. Sequenced sample: peripheral blood. The clonotype comes from a man between 65 and 85 years old with active or convalescent COVID-19. CDR3 DNA sequence: TGCGCCAGCAGCTTGGCCTTAGCGGGAGGGCGTGGAGATACGCAGTATTTT. It codes for CASSLALAGGRGDTQYF.